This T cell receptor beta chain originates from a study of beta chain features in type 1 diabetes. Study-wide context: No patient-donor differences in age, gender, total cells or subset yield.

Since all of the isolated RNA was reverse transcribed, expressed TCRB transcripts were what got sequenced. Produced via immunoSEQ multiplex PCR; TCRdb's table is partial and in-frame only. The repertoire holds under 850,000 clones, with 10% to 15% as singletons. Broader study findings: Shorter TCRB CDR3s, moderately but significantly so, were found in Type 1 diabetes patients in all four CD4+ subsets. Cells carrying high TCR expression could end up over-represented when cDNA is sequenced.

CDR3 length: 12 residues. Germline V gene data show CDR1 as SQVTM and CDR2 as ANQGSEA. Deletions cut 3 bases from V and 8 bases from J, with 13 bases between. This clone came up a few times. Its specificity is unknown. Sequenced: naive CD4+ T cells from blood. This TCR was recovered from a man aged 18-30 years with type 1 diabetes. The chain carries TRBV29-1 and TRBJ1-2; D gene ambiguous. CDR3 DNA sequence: TGCAGCGTTGACCATCGTGTTGGCGGCTACACCTTC. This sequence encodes CSVDHRVGGYTF.